What follows are 12 T cell receptor beta chains derived from one specimen sequenced in a study of blood T cell repertoires in COVID-19. The assay was immunoSEQ multiplex PCR, and TCRdb's table has in-frame clones only and misses some. The sample includes some 190,000 clones, around 82% seen only once; the top ten take 6.9%. Specimen: peripheral blood. These receptor sequences come from an elderly man with COVID-19, enrolled during active disease.

This chain joins TRBV7-9 and TRBJ2-1, with 7 bases identical to TRBD2. The CDR3 is 13 amino acids. Germline CDR1 reads SEHNR; CDR2 reads FQNEAQ (reference sequence). V shed 1 base, J shed 6 bases, and the junction held 0 bases outside the gene matches. The CDR3 reads CASSLGTSNEQFF. DNA for the CDR3: TGTGCCAGCAGCTTAGGGACTAGCAATGAGCAGTTCTTC.

A remark on this clone: Other DNA sequences within the sample encode an identical CDR3. The chain recombines TRBV18 with TRBJ2-5; D is perhaps TRBD1 (6 bases). Trimming took 6 bases from V and 2 from J, leaving 10 bases between them. Germline loops: CDR1 KGHSH, CDR2 LQKENI. This CDR3 region has 13 residues. CDR3 bases: TGTGCCAGCTCTCGGGACACGCAAGAGACCCAGTACTTC. It encodes CASSRDTQETQYF.

J is TRBJ1-5 and V is TRBV4-2; 8 nucleotides agree with TRBD1. Looked up from germline, CDR1 is LGHNA and CDR2 is YNFKEQ. J was trimmed by 4 bases and V by 6 bases; bases with no gene match: 8. This CDR3 is built from 15 residues. The CDR3 DNA reads as TGTGCCAGCAGTCCGGCAGGGGGCCAGAATCAGCCCCAGCATTTT. Protein product: CASSPAGGQNQPQHF.

The chain couples TRBV12-3 or TRBV12-4 to TRBJ1-1; the D is unclear. The CDR3 has 12 amino acids. Between the trimmed V and J ends, which lost 3 bases and 2 bases, there was a span of 4 bases. CDR3 nucleotide sequence: TGTGCCAGCAGTTTCTTAAACACTGAAGCTTTCTTT. This encodes CASSFLNTEAFF.

The chain combines TRBV5-1 with TRBJ1-4; TRBD1 agrees at 9 bases. The CDR3 consists of 15 residues. Trimming cost V 4 bases and J 7 bases; bases outside gene matches: 8. In germline, CDR1 is SGHRS, CDR2 YFSETQ. The CDR3 region is CASSRAGTGFEKLFF. The CDR3 bases are TGCGCCAGCAGCCGCGCGGGGACAGGGTTTGAAAAACTGTTTTTT.

V and J are TRBV11-1 and TRBJ1-2; 7 bases map to TRBD1. The V gene end was trimmed by 3 bases and the J gene end by 2 bases; junction bases not matched to a gene: 3. CDR1 SGHAT and CDR2 FQDESV come from the germline V gene (reference sequence). This CDR3 is built from 14 residues. CDR3 DNA sequence: TGTGCCAGCAGCTTCGTACAGGGGAACTATGGCTACACCTTC. This codes for CASSFVQGNYGYTF.

The genes are TRBV5-6 and TRBJ1-1; D is ambiguous. Germline V gene sequence: CDR1 SGHDT, CDR2 YYEEEE. The CDR3 length is 12 residues. Trimming took 4 bases from V and 11 from J, leaving 15 bases between them. The CDR3, as DNA: TGTGCCAGCAGCCCGAGAGGTTATCGTGCTTTCTTT. The encoded protein is CASSPRGYRAFF. The whole variable domain, remainder taken from reference TRBV5-6 and TRBJ1-1, is DAGVTQSPTHLIKTRGQQVTLRCSPKSGHDTVSWYQQALGQGPQFIFQYYEEEERQRGNFPDRFSGHQFPNYSSELNVNALLLGDSALYLCASSPRGYRAFFGQGTRLTVV.

The chain has TRBV11-3 and TRBJ2-1; TRBD1 might be the D (6 bases). Trimming stripped 2 bases from V and 5 bases from J, with 13 bases between. The CDR3 is made up of 15 amino acids. The germline gives CDR1 SGHNT, CDR2 YENEEA. This CDR3 is CASSLLQGEHNEQFF. The CDR3 DNA sequence: TGTGCCAGCAGCTTACTACAGGGTGAACACAATGAGCAGTTCTTC.

The CDR3, as DNA: TGTGCTAGTTGGGGAGGTTTCACCGGGGAGCTGTTTTTT. Translated, it gives CASWGGFTGELFF. J is TRBJ2-2 and V is TRBV19, with D possibly matching TRBD2 (6 bases). Germline V gene sequence: CDR1 LNHDA, CDR2 SQIVND (reference sequence). This CDR3 has 13 residues.

The chain employs TRBV11-3 and TRBJ2-6; 10 bases fit TRBD1. Trimming at V came to 7 bases and at J to 2 bases, leaving 5 bases not matched to a gene. Germline assignment: CDR1 SGHNT and CDR2 YENEEA. This CDR3 contains 16 residues. The DNA of the CDR3 is TGTGCCAGCAACTCCGGGACAGGGGCTGGGGCCAACGTCCTGACTTTC. As protein: CASNSGTGAGANVLTF.

The chain carries TRBV12-5 and TRBJ2-2; possible D gene TRBD2, 6 bases. The germline V and J ends were trimmed by 3 bases and 5 bases, with 10 bases remaining between them. CDR3 size: 14 residues. Germline CDR1 is LGHNT and CDR2 is FRNRAP. This CDR3 reads CASGLEGGTGELFF. CDR3 nucleotide sequence: TGTGCTAGTGGTTTAGAGGGAGGAACCGGGGAGCTGTTTTTT.

The rearrangement joins TRBV6-1 to TRBJ1-5; D remains unclear. Germline V gene lookup returns CDR1 MNHNS and CDR2 SASEGT. The CDR3 has 16 residues. V dropped 2 bases and J dropped 4 bases, with 15 bases sitting between them. The CDR3 loop reads CASSEYSRTTNQPQHF. The CDR3 DNA is TGTGCCAGCAGTGAATATTCGCGTACTACGAATCAGCCCCAGCATTTT.